This record covers a single T cell receptor (beta chain). The data were obtained in a study of blood T cell repertoires in COVID-19. The CDR3 runs 12 residues. V was shortened by 4 bases and J by 5 bases, with 7 bases between the two germline ends. Germline V CDR1 and CDR2: SGHTA, FQGTGA. Some clones are missing from TCRdb's copy, which holds only in-frame ones; the method was immunoSEQ multiplex PCR. The sample carries 51,000 or so clones, 70% to 90% recorded once. The chain joins TRBV7-3 to TRBJ2-3; possibly TRBD1 for D (6 bases). The source is a man aged 80 or over with acute or convalescent COVID-19. Sequencing used peripheral blood. As DNA, the CDR3 is TGTGCCAGCAGCTCGGACAGAGATACGCAGTATTTT. This codes for CASSSDRDTQYF.